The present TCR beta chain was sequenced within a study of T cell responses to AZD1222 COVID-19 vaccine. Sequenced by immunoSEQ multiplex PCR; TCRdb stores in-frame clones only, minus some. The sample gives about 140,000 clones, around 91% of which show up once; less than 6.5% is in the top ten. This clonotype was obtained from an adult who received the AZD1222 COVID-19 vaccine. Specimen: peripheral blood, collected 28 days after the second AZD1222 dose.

Here the CDR3 DNA reads TGCGCCAGCAGCCATGCTAGGAGGAGGGATACGCAGTATTTT. It yields the protein CASSHARRRDTQYF. The chain links TRBV4-1 to TRBJ2-3, with D perhaps TRBD2 (5 bases). The CDR3 spans 14 residues. Per the germline V gene, CDR1 is MGHRA and CDR2 is YSYEKL. V was cut by 3 bases and J by 6 bases, with 13 bases left in between.